Below, 10 T cell receptor beta chains from the same sample are listed, as sequenced in a study of blood T cell repertoires in COVID-19. TCRdb keeps only in-frame clones here, not all; method: immunoSEQ multiplex PCR. The sample shows 50,000 or so clones, roughly 80% of them seen only once. Sequencing was performed on peripheral blood. These receptors came from a man aged 60-69 years with active COVID-19.

The chain uses TRBV6-5 and TRBJ1-4; weak D call: TRBD1 (5 bases). The CDR3 length is 15 residues. V lost 8 bases and J 8 bases, leaving 21 bases between the germline ends. Germline V lookup: CDR1 MNHEY, CDR2 SVGAGI. The CDR3 sequence is CASRAPQGVGEKLFF. Written as DNA, the CDR3 is TGTGCCAGCCGCGCCCCCCAGGGTGTAGGGGAAAAACTGTTTTTT.

This clone has just one count. The chain is built from TRBV28 and TRBJ2-3; 8 bases align to TRBD2. The CDR3 loop spans 19 amino acids. Germline V CDR1 and CDR2: MDHEN, SYDVKM. J lost 2 bases, V lost 2 bases, and 15 bases had no gene match. CDR3 protein: CASSLTATSGGSHTDTQYF. The CDR3 nucleotides are TGTGCCAGCAGTTTAACCGCAACTAGCGGTGGGTCACACACAGATACGCAGTATTTT. Full variable domain (remainder filled in from reference TRBV28 and TRBJ2-3): DVKVTQSSRYLVKRTGEKVFLECVQDMDHENMFWYRQDPGLGLRLIYFSYDVKMKEKGDIPEGYSVSREKKERFSLILESASTNQTSMYLCASSLTATSGGSHTDTQYFGPGTRLTVL.

The J gene is TRBJ1-3, the V gene TRBV7-9; no definite D call. The ends were cut back, 1 base at V and 10 bases at J, with 14 bases in the middle. Germline CDR1 and CDR2: SEHNR and FQNEAQ (reference sequence). The CDR3 has 14 amino acids. Here the CDR3 DNA reads TGTGCCAGCAGCTTAGGCTCTGGCTCCGCTACCATATATTTT. Its protein product is CASSLGSGSATIYF.

This clone was counted a single time. The chain couples TRBV19 to TRBJ1-1; 7 bases map to TRBD1. The CDR3 length is 17 residues. Germline CDR1 and CDR2: LNHDA and SQIVND (reference sequence). J was trimmed by 2 bases and V by 8 bases; bases with no gene match: 17. In DNA, the CDR3 is TGTGCCAGTTCTAAACGCGGACAGGCCTATCGTAACACTGAAGCTTTCTTT. The encoded protein is CASSKRGQAYRNTEAFF.

This clone was seen more than once but under ten times. The genes are TRBV5-1 and TRBJ2-7; 8 bases are shared with TRBD2. Per germline, CDR1 SGHRS and CDR2 YFSETQ. With 5 bases clipped from V and 6 bases from J, the junction kept 13 bases outside the gene matches. The CDR3 is 15 residues long. CDR3 loop: CASSPSAGVNLEQYF. DNA of the CDR3: TGCGCCAGCAGTCCGTCAGCGGGAGTTAACCTCGAGCAGTACTTC. Complete variable domain (other parts from reference TRBV5-1 and TRBJ2-7): KAGVTQTPRYLIKTRGQQVTLSCSPISGHRSVSWYQQTPGQGLQFLFEYFSETQRNKGNFPGRFSGRQFSNSRSEMNVSTLELGDSALYLCASSPSAGVNLEQYFGPGTRLTVT.

This clone occurred once. The chain recombines TRBV11-2 with TRBJ2-7; unclear D gene. Trimming removed 5 bases from V and 6 bases from J, with 11 bases in between. The germline CDR1 and CDR2 sequences are SGHAT and FQNNGV. This CDR3 comprises 12 residues. The CDR3: CASSELRSEQYF. DNA of the CDR3: TGTGCCAGCAGCGAACTGAGAAGCGAGCAGTACTTC.

The chain employs TRBV7-2 and TRBJ2-1; 10 bases fit TRBD2. This CDR3 spans 18 amino acids. With V trimmed by 1 base and J by 4 bases, 10 bases remained unmatched. Germline CDR1 and CDR2: SGHTA and FQGNSA. The CDR3 region has the DNA TGTGCCAGCAGCTTAGGAATAGGGCTAGCGGGGGAATACAATGAGCAGTTCTTC. It specifies CASSLGIGLAGEYNEQFF.

This chain uses TRBV7-6 with TRBJ2-5, with 12 positions matching TRBD2. The germline V gene has CDR1 SGHVS and CDR2 FNYEAQ. V dropped 2 bases and J dropped 5; count of bases not matched to a gene: 3. This CDR3 comprises 15 residues. CDR3 region: CASSLLAGGPETQYF. CDR3 nucleotide sequence: TGTGCCAGCAGCTTACTAGCGGGGGGGCCCGAGACCCAGTACTTC.

V usage is TRBV6-6 and J usage is TRBJ2-7; D possibly corresponds to TRBD1 (6 bases). V was cut by 0 bases and J by 12 bases, with 18 bases left in between. Germline V CDR1 and CDR2: MNHNY, SVGAGI (reference sequence). This CDR3 has 14 residues. CDR3 nucleotide sequence: TGTGCCAGCAGTTACTCGATAGTTGACAGGAGGACGTACTTC. Protein: CASSYSIVDRRTYF.

This sequence joins TRBV3-1 (or the pseudogene TRBV3-2) and TRBJ2-5, with TRBD2 matching over 15 bases. The CDR3 totals 17 residues. V was pared by 3 bases and J by 4 bases, with 6 bases of the junction left unmatched. Per germline, CDR1 LGHDT and CDR2 YNNKEL (reference sequence). Here the CDR3 reads CASSQGLAGGYVETQYF. CDR3 nucleotide sequence: TGTGCCAGCAGCCAGGGACTAGCGGGAGGATACGTAGAGACCCAGTACTTC.